The clone carrying this T cell receptor beta chain was detected once. Germline CDR1 reads SQVTM; CDR2 reads ANQGSEA. The CDR3 totals 12 residues. The germline V and J ends were trimmed by 1 base and 3 bases, with 5 bases remaining between them. The method was immunoSEQ multiplex PCR; TCRdb's version includes in-frame clones alone and lacks a portion of them. Of some 2 million clones in the sample, roughly 96% are singletons; the top ten hold more than 0.1%. The record originates from a study of shared clonotypes between healthy human individuals. The sequence derives from a man younger than 30 in good health. What was sequenced was naive CD4+ T cells sorted from blood. This sample's subset: CD45RA+ positively selected. V gene TRBV29-1 combines with J gene TRBJ2-3; unclear D gene. CDR3 region: CSVEVVTDTQYF. The CDR3 DNA reads as TGCAGCGTTGAAGTCGTAACAGATACGCAGTATTTT.